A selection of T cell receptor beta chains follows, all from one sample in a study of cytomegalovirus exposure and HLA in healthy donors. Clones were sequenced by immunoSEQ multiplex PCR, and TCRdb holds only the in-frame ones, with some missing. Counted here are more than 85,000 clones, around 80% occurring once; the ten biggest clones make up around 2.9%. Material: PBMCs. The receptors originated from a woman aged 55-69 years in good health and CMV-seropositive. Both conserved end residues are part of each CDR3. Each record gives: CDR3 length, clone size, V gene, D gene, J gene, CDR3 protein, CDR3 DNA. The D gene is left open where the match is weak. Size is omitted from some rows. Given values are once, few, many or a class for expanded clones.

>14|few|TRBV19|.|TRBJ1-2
CASRKPTVNYGYTF
TGTGCCAGTAGGAAACCCACGGTAAACTATGGCTACACCTTC
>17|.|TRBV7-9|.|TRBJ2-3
CASSLGPGSSGTDTQYF
TGTGCCAGCAGCTTAGGCCCCGGGAGCTCTGGCACAGATACGCAGTATTTT
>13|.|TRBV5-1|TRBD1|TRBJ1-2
CASSPGTGDGYTF
TGCGCCAGCAGCCCCGGGACAGGGGATGGCTACACCTTC
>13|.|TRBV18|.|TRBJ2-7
CASSQPGSYEQYF
TGTGCCAGCTCTCAACCGGGGTCCTACGAGCAGTACTTC
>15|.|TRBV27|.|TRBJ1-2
CASSPRGGFGYGYTF
TGTGCCAGCAGTCCTCGAGGCGGTTTTGGCTATGGCTACACCTTC
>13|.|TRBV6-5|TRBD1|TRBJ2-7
CASRGTATYEQYF
TGTGCCAGCAGAGGGACAGCAACCTACGAGCAGTACTTC
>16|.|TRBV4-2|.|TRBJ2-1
CASSQVGGGSYNEQFF
TGTGCCAGCAGCCAAGTTGGGGGAGGCTCCTACAATGAGCAGTTCTTC
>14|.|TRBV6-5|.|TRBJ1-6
CASSYSTRVTPLHF
TGTGCCAGCAGTTACTCGACCAGGGTCACACCCCTCCACTTT
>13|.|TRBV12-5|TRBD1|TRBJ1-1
CASGQSRDSEAFF
TGTGCTAGTGGGCAAAGCCGGGACAGTGAAGCTTTCTTT
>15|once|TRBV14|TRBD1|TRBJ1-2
CASSPTTGGIYGYTF
TGTGCCAGCAGCCCAACGACAGGGGGCATCTATGGCTACACCTTC
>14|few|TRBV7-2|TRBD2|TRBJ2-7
CASSVGTSGYEQYF
TGTGCCAGCAGCGTCGGGACTAGCGGCTACGAGCAGTACTTC
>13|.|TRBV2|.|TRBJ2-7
CASSDTGAYEQYF
TGTGCCAGCAGTGACACAGGAGCCTACGAGCAGTACTTC
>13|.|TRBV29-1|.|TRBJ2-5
CSVEWKGGETQYF
TGCAGCGTTGAATGGAAAGGGGGAGAGACCCAGTACTTC
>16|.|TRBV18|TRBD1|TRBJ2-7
CASSLGRDRGYYEQYF
TGTGCCAGCTCACTCGGTCGGGACAGGGGGTACTACGAGCAGTACTTC
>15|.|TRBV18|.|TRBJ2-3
CASSPPMGRPDTQYF
TGTGCCAGCTCACCACCGATGGGGCGCCCAGATACGCAGTATTTT
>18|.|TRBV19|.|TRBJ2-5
CASSTEYATGTRQETQYF
TGTGCCAGTAGTACCGAATACGCAACCGGGACAAGGCAAGAGACCCAGTACTTC
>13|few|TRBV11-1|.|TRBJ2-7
CASSLEPGYEQYF
TGTGCCAGCAGCTTAGAGCCGGGCTACGAGCAGTACTTC
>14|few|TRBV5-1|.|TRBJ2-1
CASSLNGGGDEQFF
TGCGCCAGCAGCTTGAATGGGGGAGGCGATGAGCAGTTCTTC
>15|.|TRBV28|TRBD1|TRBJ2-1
CASSRGGQGNDEQFF
TGTGCCAGCAGCCGAGGGGGACAGGGTAACGATGAGCAGTTCTTC
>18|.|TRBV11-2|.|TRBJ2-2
CASSHPPSGARNTGELFF
TGTGCCAGCAGCCACCCTCCATCAGGCGCGAGGAACACCGGGGAGCTGTTTTTT
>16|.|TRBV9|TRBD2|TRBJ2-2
CASSVTSGRNTGELFF
TGTGCCAGCAGCGTGACTAGCGGGAGGAACACCGGGGAGCTGTTTTTT
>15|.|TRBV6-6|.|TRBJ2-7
CASSYLAWGAYEQYF
TGTGCCAGCAGTTACTTGGCGTGGGGAGCCTACGAGCAGTACTTC
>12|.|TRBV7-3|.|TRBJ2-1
CASSSRSGEQFF
TGTGCCAGCAGCTCAAGATCCGGTGAGCAGTTCTTC
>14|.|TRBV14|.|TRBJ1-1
CASSQSPTGTEAFF
TGTGCCAGCAGCCAGAGCCCCACGGGCACTGAAGCTTTCTTT
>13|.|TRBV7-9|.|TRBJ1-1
CASSQTGNTEAFF
TGTGCCAGCAGCCAGACAGGAAACACTGAAGCTTTCTTT
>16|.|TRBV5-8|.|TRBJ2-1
CASSLVRGGTFNEQFF
TGTGCCAGCAGCTTGGTTAGGGGGGGGACCTTCAATGAGCAGTTCTTC
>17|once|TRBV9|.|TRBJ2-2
CASSVGREWVDTGELFF
TGTGCCAGCAGCGTAGGGAGGGAATGGGTAGACACCGGGGAGCTGTTTTTT
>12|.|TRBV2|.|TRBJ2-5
CASSDSQETQYF
TGTGCCAGCAGTGACAGCCAAGAGACCCAGTACTTC
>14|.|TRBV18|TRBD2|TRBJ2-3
CASSPGLVADTQYF
TGTGCCAGCTCACCGGGACTAGTCGCAGATACGCAGTATTTT
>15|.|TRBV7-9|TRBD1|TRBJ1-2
CASSTKQGFSYGYTF
TGTGCCAGCAGCACGAAACAGGGGTTTAGTTATGGCTACACCTTC
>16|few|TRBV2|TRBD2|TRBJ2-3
CASTPGLAGAPDTQYF
TGTGCCAGCACCCCGGGACTAGCGGGAGCGCCAGATACGCAGTATTTT
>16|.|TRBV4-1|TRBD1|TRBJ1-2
CASSQGQGAINYGYTF
TGCGCCAGCAGCCAAGGACAGGGGGCGATTAACTATGGCTACACCTTC
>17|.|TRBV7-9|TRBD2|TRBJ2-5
CASSSGVAGGLKETQYF
TGTGCCAGCAGTTCAGGGGTAGCGGGAGGATTAAAAGAGACCCAGTACTTC
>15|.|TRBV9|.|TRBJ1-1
CASRAADTGGTEAFF
TGTGCCAGCAGAGCCGCAGACACGGGGGGCACTGAAGCTTTCTTT
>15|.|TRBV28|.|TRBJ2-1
CASSSFGTKYNEQFF
TGTGCCAGCAGTTCCTTCGGGACAAAGTACAATGAGCAGTTCTTC
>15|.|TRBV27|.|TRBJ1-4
CASSLSPGFEEKLFF
TGTGCCAGCAGTTTATCGCCCGGTTTCGAAGAAAAACTGTTTTTT
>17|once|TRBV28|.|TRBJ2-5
CASSLALYRPGQETQYF
TGTGCCAGCAGTTTAGCCCTTTACAGGCCAGGCCAAGAGACCCAGTACTTC
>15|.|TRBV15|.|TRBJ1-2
CATSRDRGRVNGYTF
TGTGCCACCAGCAGAGATAGGGGCAGGGTGAACGGCTACACCTTC
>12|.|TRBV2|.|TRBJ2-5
CASSTWRETQYF
TGTGCCAGCAGTACCTGGCGGGAGACCCAGTACTTC
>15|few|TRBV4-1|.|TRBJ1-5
CASSQDGWGEQPQHF
TGCGCCAGCAGCCAAGATGGGTGGGGGGAACAGCCCCAGCATTTT
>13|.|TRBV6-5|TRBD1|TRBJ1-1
CASRIDRVDEAFF
TGTGCCAGCAGGATCGACAGGGTCGATGAAGCTTTCTTT
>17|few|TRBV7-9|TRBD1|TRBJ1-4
CASSLDRGVGSVEKLFF
TGTGCCAGCAGTTTGGACAGGGGGGTTGGGAGCGTTGAAAAACTGTTTTTT
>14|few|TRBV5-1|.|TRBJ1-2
CASSLDGRGHGYTF
TGCGCCAGCAGCTTGGACGGGCGGGGGCATGGCTACACCTTC
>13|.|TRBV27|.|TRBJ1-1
CASSFGVVTEAFF
TGTGCCAGCAGTTTCGGGGTGGTCACTGAAGCTTTCTTT
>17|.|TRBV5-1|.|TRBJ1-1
CASSSRPTTVGTTEAFF
TGCGCCAGCAGCTCGCGACCCACGACAGTGGGAACCACTGAAGCTTTCTTT
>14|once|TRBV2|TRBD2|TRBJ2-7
CASRRTSVHYEQYF
TGTGCCAGCAGGAGGACTAGCGTCCACTACGAGCAGTACTTC
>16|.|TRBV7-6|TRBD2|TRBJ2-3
CASTGGWGKSTDTQYF
TGTGCCAGCACGGGGGGATGGGGGAAGTCCACAGATACGCAGTATTTT
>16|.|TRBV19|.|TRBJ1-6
CASGAGSSRLNSPLHF
TGTGCCAGTGGGGCAGGGTCCTCTCGATTGAATTCACCCCTCCACTTT
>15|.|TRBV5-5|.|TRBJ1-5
CASSLIPSPSQPQHF
TGTGCCAGCAGCCTGATCCCATCTCCCAGTCAGCCCCAGCATTTT
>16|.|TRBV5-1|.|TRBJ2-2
CASSSTLSPNTGELFF
TGCGCCAGCAGTTCTACCCTTAGCCCGAACACCGGGGAGCTGTTTTTT
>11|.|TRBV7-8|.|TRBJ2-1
CASSPYNEQFF
TGTGCCAGCAGCCCTTACAATGAGCAGTTCTTC
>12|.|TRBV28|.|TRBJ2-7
CASSLRIYEQYF
TGTGCCAGCAGTTTAAGAATCTACGAGCAGTACTTC
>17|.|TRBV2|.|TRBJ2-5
CASSERMGAPNQETQYF
TGTGCCAGCAGTGAAAGGATGGGGGCGCCCAACCAAGAGACCCAGTACTTC
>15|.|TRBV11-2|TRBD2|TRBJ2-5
CASATSGSPGETQYF
TGTGCCAGCGCGACTAGCGGGTCTCCCGGTGAGACCCAGTACTTC
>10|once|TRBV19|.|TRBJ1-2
CATANYGYTF
TGTGCCACTGCTAACTATGGCTACACCTTC